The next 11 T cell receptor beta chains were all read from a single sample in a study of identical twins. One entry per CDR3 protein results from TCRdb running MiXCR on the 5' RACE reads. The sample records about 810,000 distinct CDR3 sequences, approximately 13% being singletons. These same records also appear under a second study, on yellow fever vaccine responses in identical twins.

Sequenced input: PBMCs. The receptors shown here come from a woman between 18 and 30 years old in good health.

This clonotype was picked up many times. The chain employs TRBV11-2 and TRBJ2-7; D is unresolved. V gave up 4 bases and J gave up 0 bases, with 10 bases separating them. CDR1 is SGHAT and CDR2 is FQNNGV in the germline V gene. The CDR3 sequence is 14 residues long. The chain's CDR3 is CASSSYGPSYEQYV. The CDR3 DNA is TGTGCCAGCAGCTCCTACGGCCCCTCCTACGAGCAGTACGTC.

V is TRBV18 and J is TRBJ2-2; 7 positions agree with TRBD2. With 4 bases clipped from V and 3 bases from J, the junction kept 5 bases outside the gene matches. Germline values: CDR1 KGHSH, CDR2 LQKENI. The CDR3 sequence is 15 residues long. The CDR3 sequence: CASSRDTSDTGELFF. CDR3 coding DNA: TGTGCCAGCTCACGAGATACTAGCGACACCGGGGAGCTGTTTTTT.

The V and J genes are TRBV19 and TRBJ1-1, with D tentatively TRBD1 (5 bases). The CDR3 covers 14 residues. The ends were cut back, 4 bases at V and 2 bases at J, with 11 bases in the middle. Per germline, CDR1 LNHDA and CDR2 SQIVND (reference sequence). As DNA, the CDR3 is TGTGCCAGTAGTACGGGACGGGTCAACACTGAAGCTTTCTTT. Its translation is CASSTGRVNTEAFF.

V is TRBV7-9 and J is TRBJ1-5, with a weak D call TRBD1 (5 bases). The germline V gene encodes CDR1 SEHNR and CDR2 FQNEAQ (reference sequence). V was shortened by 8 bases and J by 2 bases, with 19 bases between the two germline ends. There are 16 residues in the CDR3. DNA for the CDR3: TGTGCCAGCGCCTGGGATCAGGGAGTGGGCAATCAGCCCCAGCATTTT. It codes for CASAWDQGVGNQPQHF.

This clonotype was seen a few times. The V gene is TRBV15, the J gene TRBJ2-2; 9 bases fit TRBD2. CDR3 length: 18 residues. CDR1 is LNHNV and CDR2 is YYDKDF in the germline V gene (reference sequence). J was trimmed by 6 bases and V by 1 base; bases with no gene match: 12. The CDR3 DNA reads TGTGCCACCAGCAGAGTTAGGGGAGCGGGGGGAGTAGCCGGGGAGCTGTTTTTT. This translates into CATSRVRGAGGVAGELFF.

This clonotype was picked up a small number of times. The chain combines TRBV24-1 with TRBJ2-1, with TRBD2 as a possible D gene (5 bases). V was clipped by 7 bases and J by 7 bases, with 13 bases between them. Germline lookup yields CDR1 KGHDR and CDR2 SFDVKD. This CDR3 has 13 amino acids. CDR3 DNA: TGTGCCACCAGCATCAGGACTCGAAATGAGCAGTTCTTC. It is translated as CATSIRTRNEQFF.

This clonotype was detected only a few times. As DNA, the CDR3 is TGTGCCATCAGTGCCGCCATTCCCACCTACGAGCAGTACTTC. This translates into CAISAAIPTYEQYF. V is TRBV10-3 and J is TRBJ2-7; D call uncertain. The germline V and J ends were trimmed by 4 bases and 2 bases, with 12 bases remaining between them. The CDR3 covers 14 residues. Germline V CDR1 and CDR2: ENHRY, SYGVKD.

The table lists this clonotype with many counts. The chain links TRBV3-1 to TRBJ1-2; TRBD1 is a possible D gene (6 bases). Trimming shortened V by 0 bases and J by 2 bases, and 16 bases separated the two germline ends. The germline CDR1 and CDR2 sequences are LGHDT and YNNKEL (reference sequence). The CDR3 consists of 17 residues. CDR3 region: CASSQDLGQRGNYGYTF. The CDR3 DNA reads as TGTGCCAGCAGCCAAGATCTAGGACAGCGGGGCAACTATGGCTACACCTTC.

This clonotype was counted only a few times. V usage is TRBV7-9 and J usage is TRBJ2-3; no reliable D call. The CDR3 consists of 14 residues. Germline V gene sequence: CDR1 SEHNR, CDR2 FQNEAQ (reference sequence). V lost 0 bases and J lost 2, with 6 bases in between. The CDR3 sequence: CASSLAQHTDTQYF. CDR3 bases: TGTGCCAGCAGCTTAGCCCAGCACACAGATACGCAGTATTTT.

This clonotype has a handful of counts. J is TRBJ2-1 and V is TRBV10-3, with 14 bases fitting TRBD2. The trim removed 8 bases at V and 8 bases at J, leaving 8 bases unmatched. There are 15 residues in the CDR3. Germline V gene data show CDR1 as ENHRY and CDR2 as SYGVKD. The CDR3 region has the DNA TGTGCCATCTCTGAGCCGGGACTAGCGGGAGATGAGCAGTTCTTC. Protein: CAISEPGLAGDEQFF.

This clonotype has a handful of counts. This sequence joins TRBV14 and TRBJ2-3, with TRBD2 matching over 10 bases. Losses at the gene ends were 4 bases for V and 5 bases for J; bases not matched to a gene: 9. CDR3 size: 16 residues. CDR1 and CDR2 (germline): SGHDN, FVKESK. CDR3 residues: CASSPEAGGWRDTQYF. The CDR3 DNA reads TGTGCCAGCAGCCCTGAAGCGGGAGGGTGGAGAGATACGCAGTATTTT.